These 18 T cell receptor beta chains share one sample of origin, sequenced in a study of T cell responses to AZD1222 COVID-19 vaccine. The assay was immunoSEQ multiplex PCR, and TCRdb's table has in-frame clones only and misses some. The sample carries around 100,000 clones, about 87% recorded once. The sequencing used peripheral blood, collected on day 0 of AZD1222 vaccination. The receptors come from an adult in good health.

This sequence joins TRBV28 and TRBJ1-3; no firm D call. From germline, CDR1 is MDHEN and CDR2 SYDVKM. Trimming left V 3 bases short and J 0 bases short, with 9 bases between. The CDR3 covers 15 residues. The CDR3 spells CASSFGEFSGNTIYF. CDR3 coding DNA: TGTGCCAGCAGTTTTGGGGAGTTCTCTGGAAACACCATATATTTT.

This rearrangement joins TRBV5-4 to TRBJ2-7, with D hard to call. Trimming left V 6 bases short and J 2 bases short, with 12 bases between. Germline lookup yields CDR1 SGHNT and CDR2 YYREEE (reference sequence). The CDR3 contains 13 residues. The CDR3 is CASTSTLTYEQYF. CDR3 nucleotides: TGTGCCAGCACCTCGACTCTCACCTACGAGCAGTACTTC. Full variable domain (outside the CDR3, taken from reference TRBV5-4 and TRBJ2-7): ETGVTQSPTHLIKTRGQQVTLRCSSQSGHNTVSWYQQALGQGPQFIFQYYREEENGRGNFPPRFSGLQFPNYSSELNVNALELDDSALYLCASTSTLTYEQYFGPGTRLTVT.

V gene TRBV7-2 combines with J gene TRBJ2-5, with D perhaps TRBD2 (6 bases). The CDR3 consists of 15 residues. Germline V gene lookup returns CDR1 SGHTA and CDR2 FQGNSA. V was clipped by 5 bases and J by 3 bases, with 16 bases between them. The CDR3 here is CASSPMVWREETQYF. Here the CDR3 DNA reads TGTGCCAGCAGCCCGATGGTATGGAGGGAAGAGACCCAGTACTTC.

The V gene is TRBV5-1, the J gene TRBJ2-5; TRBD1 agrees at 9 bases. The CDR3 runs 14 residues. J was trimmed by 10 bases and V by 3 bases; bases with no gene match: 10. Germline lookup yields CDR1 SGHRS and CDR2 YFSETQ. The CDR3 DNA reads TGCGCCAGCAGCTCGGACAGGGGCGAGAGTGACCAGTACTTC. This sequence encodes CASSSDRGESDQYF.

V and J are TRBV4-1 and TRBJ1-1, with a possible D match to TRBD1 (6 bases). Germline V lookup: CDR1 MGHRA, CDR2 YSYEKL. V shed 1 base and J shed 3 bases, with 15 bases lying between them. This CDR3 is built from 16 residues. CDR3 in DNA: TGCGCCAGCAGCCAAGTACAGGGAGGGAGGGACACTGAAGCTTTCTTT. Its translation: CASSQVQGGRDTEAFF.

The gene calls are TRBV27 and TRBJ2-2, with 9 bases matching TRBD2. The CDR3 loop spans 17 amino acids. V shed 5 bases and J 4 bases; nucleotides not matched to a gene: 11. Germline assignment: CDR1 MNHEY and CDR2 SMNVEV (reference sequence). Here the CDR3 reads CASSPTLGLASTGELFF. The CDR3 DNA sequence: TGTGCCAGCAGTCCTACCCTGGGACTAGCTTCCACCGGGGAGCTGTTTTTT.

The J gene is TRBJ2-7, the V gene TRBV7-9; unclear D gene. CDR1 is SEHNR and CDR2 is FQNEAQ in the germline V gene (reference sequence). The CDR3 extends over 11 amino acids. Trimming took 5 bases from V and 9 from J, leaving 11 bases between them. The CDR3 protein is CASSLQSPQYF. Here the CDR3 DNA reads TGTGCCAGCAGCCTACAGTCGCCGCAGTACTTC. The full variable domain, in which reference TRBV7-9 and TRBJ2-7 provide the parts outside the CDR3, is DTGVSQNPRHKITKRGQNVTFRCDPISEHNRLYWYRQTLGQGPEFLTYFQNEAQLEKSRLLSDRFSAERPKGSFSTLEIQRTEQGDSAMYLCASSLQSPQYFGPGTRLTVT.

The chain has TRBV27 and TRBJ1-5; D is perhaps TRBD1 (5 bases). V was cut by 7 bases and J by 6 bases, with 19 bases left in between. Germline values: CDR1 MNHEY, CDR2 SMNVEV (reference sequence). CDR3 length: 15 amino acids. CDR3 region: CASKKLDSPGQPQHF. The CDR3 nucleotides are TGTGCCAGCAAAAAGCTCGACAGTCCCGGTCAGCCCCAGCATTTT.

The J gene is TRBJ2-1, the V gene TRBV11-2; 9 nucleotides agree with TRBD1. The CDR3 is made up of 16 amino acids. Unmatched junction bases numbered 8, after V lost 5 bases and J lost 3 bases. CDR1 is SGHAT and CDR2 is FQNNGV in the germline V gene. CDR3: CASSPLGDRDYNEQFF. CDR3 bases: TGTGCCAGCAGCCCCCTCGGGGACAGGGACTACAATGAGCAGTTCTTC.

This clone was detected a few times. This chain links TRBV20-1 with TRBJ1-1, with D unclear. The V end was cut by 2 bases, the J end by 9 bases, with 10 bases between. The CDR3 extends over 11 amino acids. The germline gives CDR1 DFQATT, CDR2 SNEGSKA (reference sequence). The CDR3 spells CSARSQTKAFF. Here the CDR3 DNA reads TGCAGTGCTAGATCTCAGACGAAAGCTTTCTTT.

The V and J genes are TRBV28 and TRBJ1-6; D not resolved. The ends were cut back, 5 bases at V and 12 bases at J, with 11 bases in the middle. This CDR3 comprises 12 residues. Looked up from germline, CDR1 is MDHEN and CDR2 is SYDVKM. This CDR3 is CASSPISEPLHF. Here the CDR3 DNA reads TGTGCCAGCAGTCCAATCTCGGAACCCCTCCACTTT.

This chain's CDR3 is CASRFGQGGSDTQYF. As DNA, the CDR3 is TGTGCCAGCAGATTTGGACAGGGAGGATCAGATACGCAGTATTTT. The chain has TRBV6-5 and TRBJ2-3; 8 bases are a match to TRBD1. The CDR3 contains 15 residues. Per germline, CDR1 MNHEY and CDR2 SVGAGI. V was clipped by 6 bases and J by 4 bases; unmatched bases: 9.

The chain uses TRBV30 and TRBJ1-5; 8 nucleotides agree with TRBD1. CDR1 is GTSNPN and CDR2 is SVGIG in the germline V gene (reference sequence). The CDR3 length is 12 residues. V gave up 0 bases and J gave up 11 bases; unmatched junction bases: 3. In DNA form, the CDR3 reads TGTGCCTGGAGTGTACAGGGGGAGACCCAGCATTTT. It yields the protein CAWSVQGETQHF.

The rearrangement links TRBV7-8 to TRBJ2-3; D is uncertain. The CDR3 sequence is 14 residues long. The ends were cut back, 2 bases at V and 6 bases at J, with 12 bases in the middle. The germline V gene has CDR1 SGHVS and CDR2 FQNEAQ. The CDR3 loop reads CASSLLGVLDTQYF. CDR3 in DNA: TGTGCCAGCAGCTTATTGGGCGTTTTGGATACGCAGTATTTT.

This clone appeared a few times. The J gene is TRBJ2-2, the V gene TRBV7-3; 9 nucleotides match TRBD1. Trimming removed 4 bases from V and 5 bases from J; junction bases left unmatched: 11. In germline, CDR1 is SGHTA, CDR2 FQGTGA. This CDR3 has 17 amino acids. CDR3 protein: CASSSIQGQGWTGELFF. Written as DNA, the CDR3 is TGTGCCAGCAGCTCGATACAGGGACAGGGTTGGACCGGGGAGCTGTTTTTT.

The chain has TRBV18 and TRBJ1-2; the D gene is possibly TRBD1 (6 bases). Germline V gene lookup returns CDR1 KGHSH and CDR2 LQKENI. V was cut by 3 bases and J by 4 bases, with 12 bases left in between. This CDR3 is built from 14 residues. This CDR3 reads CASSPKDSLYGYTF. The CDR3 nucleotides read TGTGCCAGCTCACCCAAGGACAGTCTCTATGGCTACACCTTC.

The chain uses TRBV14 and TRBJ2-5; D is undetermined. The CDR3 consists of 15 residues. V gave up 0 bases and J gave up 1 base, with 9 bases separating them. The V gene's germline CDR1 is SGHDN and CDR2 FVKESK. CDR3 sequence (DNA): TGTGCCAGCAGCCAAGATTTTTTGACCCAAGAGACCCAGTACTTC. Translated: CASSQDFLTQETQYF.

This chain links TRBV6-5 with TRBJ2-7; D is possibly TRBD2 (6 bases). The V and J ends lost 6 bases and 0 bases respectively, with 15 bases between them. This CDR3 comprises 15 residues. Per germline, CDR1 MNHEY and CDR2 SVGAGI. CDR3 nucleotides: TGTGCCAGCAGACCGGGCGTCGGGAGCTCCTACGAGCAGTACTTC. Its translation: CASRPGVGSSYEQYF.